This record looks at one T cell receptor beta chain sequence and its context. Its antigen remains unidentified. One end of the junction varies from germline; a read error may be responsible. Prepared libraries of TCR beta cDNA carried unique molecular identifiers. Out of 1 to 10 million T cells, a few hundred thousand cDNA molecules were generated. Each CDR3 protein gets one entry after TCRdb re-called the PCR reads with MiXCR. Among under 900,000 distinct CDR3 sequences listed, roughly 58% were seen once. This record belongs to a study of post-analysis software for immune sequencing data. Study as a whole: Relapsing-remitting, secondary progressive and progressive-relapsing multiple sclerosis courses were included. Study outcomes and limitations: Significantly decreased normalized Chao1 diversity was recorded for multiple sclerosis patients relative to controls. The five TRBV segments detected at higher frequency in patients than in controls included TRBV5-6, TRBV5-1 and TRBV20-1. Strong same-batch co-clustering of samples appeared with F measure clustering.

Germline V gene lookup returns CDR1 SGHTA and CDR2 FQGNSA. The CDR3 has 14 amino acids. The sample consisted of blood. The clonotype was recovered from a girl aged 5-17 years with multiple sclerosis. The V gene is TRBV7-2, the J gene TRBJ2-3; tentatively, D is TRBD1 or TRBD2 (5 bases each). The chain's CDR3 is CAGSLGTATDTQYF. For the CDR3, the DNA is TGTGCCGGCAGCTTAGGGACGGCCACAGATACGCAGTATTTT.